The 30 T cell receptor beta chains presented below share a single source sample, sequenced in a study of shared clonotypes between healthy human individuals. CD8 cells regarded as naive lacked CD45RO, were positively chosen for CCR7, and omitted terminally differentiated effector memory CD45RA+ cells. The repertoire was sequenced with immunoSEQ multiplex PCR; TCRdb's copy has only in-frame clones and lacks some. The table has about 2 million clones, about 94% seen once. Sequenced material: naive CD8+ T cells sorted from blood. These TCRs come from a man aged 18 to 29 in good health.

The V call is TRBV11-2, the J call TRBJ1-1; D gene ambiguous. The CDR3 is 17 amino acids. V gave up 2 bases and J gave up 5 bases, with 21 bases separating them. Germline CDR1 is SGHAT and CDR2 is FQNNGV. The CDR3 nucleotides read TGTGCCAGCAGCTTATCGGCTGCGACTGGGTTGAGGACTGAAGCTTTCTTT. It codes for CASSLSAATGLRTEAFF.

The DNA for the CDR3 is TGTGCCAGCAGTGAAAGTCCTGGGTCCAATCCCTCCGAGCAGTACTTC. Encoded protein: CASSESPGSNPSEQYF. This chain uses TRBV2 with TRBJ2-5; no clear D gene. The assigned J gene may be wrong: the sequence end matches TRBJ2-7 better. The CDR3 has 16 residues. Germline V gene data show CDR1 as SNHLY and CDR2 as FYNNEI.

The chain combines TRBV30 with TRBJ2-3, with 11 bases identical to TRBD2. Germline trimming cut 0 bases from V and 4 bases from J; bases unmatched to any gene: 6. Germline V gives CDR1 GTSNPN, CDR2 SVGIG (reference sequence). The CDR3 sequence is 16 residues long. DNA of the CDR3: TGTGCCTGGAGTGTAGGTTATAGCGGGAGGGCAGATACGCAGTATTTT. It encodes CAWSVGYSGRADTQYF.

This chain uses TRBV6-6 with TRBJ1-2; D is undetermined. The length of the CDR3 is 12 residues. Trimming removed 6 bases from V and 8 bases from J, with 13 bases in between. CDR1 and CDR2 from the germline V gene are MNHNY and SVGAGI (reference sequence). The CDR3 DNA follows: TGTGCCAGCAGCATCGGACCCGGGGGCTACACCTTC. It yields the protein CASSIGPGGYTF.

To note about this clone: The same CDR3 is also encoded by other DNA sequences in this sample. The rearrangement uses TRBV7-9 and TRBJ2-5; D is ambiguous. CDR3 length equals 12 residues. CDR1 and CDR2 (germline): SEHNR, FQNEAQ (reference sequence). V was shortened by 0 bases and J by 4 bases, with 3 bases between the two germline ends. The CDR3 spells CASSLAGETQYF. For the CDR3, the DNA is TGTGCCAGCAGCTTAGCAGGAGAGACCCAGTACTTC.

The chain recombines TRBV6-1 with TRBJ1-3; 9 bases agree with TRBD1. Losses at the gene ends were 3 bases for V and 4 bases for J; bases not matched to a gene: 1. CDR3 length: 14 amino acids. Looked up from germline, CDR1 is MNHNS and CDR2 is SASEGT. The CDR3 DNA sequence: TGTGCCAGCAGTGACGGACAGGGGGGAAACACCATATATTTT. As protein: CASSDGQGGNTIYF.

The rearrangement links TRBV6-5 to TRBJ2-7, with D hard to call. Between the trimmed V and J ends, which lost 0 bases and 7 bases, there was a span of 7 bases. This CDR3 spans 12 amino acids. CDR1 and CDR2 (germline): MNHEY, SVGAGI. In DNA form, the CDR3 reads TGTGCCAGCAGTTACTCGGTAGGAGAGCAGTACTTC. It translates to CASSYSVGEQYF.

This clone came up once. This rearrangement joins TRBV11-2 to TRBJ2-5; 8 bases line up with TRBD2. Germline CDR1 and CDR2: SGHAT and FQNNGV. CDR3 length equals 14 residues. V shed 3 bases, J shed 3 bases, and the junction held 3 bases outside the gene matches. The CDR3 DNA follows: TGTGCCAGCAGCTTCGGGGGGGAGAAAGAGACCCAGTACTTC. Protein product: CASSFGGEKETQYF.

The chain combines TRBV7-9 with TRBJ1-4; D perhaps matches TRBD1 (5 bases). Germline V gene lookup returns CDR1 SEHNR and CDR2 FQNEAQ (reference sequence). The CDR3 contains 14 residues. Trimming pared 5 bases from V and 4 bases from J, leaving 11 bases between. In DNA, the CDR3 is TGTGCCAGCAGCACCTGGGACTTTAATGAAAAACTGTTTTTT. Translated: CASSTWDFNEKLFF.

This chain uses TRBV9 with TRBJ1-4, with TRBD1 as a possible D gene (5 bases). Trimming pared 4 bases from V and 5 bases from J, leaving 12 bases between. Germline V gene lookup returns CDR1 SGDLS and CDR2 YYNGEE. The CDR3 loop spans 14 amino acids. The CDR3 bases are TGTGCCAGCAGCACTACGGGGACGAATGAAAAACTGTTTTTT. This gives the protein CASSTTGTNEKLFF.

The V gene is TRBV10-2, the J gene TRBJ2-2; D is ambiguous. The V gene lost 5 bases and the J gene lost 6 bases, with 4 bases spanning the gap. There are 11 residues in the CDR3. Looked up from germline, CDR1 is WSHSY and CDR2 is SAAADI. This chain's CDR3 is CASSSPGELFF. Here the CDR3 DNA reads TGCGCCAGCAGTTCCCCCGGGGAGCTGTTTTTT.

The chain recombines TRBV19 with TRBJ1-5; D may be TRBD1 (6 bases). Germline loops: CDR1 LNHDA, CDR2 SQIVND (reference sequence). V lost 8 bases and J 1 base, leaving 12 bases between the germline ends. The CDR3 sequence is 14 residues long. The CDR3 DNA reads as TGTGCCAGTTCCGAAACAGGGAGCAATCAGCCCCAGCATTTT. Translation: CASSETGSNQPQHF.

This chain links TRBV29-1 with TRBJ2-1; D is possibly TRBD1 or TRBD2 (5 bases each). Trimming pared 1 base from V and 0 bases from J, leaving 10 bases between. Germline V lookup: CDR1 SQVTM, CDR2 ANQGSEA. This CDR3 is 15 amino acids long. The CDR3 DNA reads TGCAGCGTTGAAGGGGACGTGTACTCCTACAATGAGCAGTTCTTC. This translates into CSVEGDVYSYNEQFF.

V is TRBV11-2 and J is TRBJ2-2; 7 bases align to TRBD1. CDR1 and CDR2 (germline): SGHAT, FQNNGV. Trimming took 1 base from V and 6 from J; bases not matched to a gene: 2. CDR3 length: 14 residues. CDR3 in DNA: TGTGCCAGCAGCTTAGCAGGGACAGCCGGGGAGCTGTTTTTT. Amino acid sequence: CASSLAGTAGELFF.

The V and J genes are TRBV12-1 and TRBJ1-6. TRBV12-1 is tagged as a pseudogene. This CDR3 comprises 16 residues. CDR3 sequence: CASSRRGERGDSPLHF. The CDR3 coding sequence is TGTGCCAGCAGCCGAAGAGGGGAAAGGGGTGATTCACCCCTCCACTTT.

The chain joins TRBV7-9 to TRBJ1-1, with TRBD1 as a possible D gene (5 bases). Germline-derived CDR1 and CDR2 are SEHNR and FQNEAQ (reference sequence). V shed 5 bases and J shed 0 bases, with 16 bases lying between them. The CDR3 spans 16 residues. The CDR3, as DNA: TGTGCCAGCAGCGGGGGGTTGAAGGTTTTGAACACTGAAGCTTTCTTT. Protein: CASSGGLKVLNTEAFF.

The chain carries TRBV27 and TRBJ2-7, with D perhaps being TRBD1 or TRBD2 (5 bases each). Germline values: CDR1 MNHEY, CDR2 SMNVEV (reference sequence). The CDR3 extends over 16 amino acids. The V gene lost 3 bases and the J gene lost 2 bases, with 17 bases spanning the gap. The CDR3 DNA is TGTGCCAGCAGTTTGGCAGCAGGGACGGGAACCTACGAGCAGTACTTC. This sequence encodes CASSLAAGTGTYEQYF.

This clone came up once. The rearrangement joins TRBV11-2 to TRBJ2-5; 8 nucleotides agree with TRBD2. V lost 5 bases to trimming and J lost 4 bases; unmatched junction nucleotides: 12. The CDR3 is made up of 16 amino acids. The V gene's germline CDR1 is SGHAT and CDR2 FQNNGV. Here the CDR3 reads CASSPGGQPLVETQYF. Written as DNA, the CDR3 is TGTGCCAGCAGCCCGGGGGGGCAGCCCCTGGTAGAGACCCAGTACTTC. Based on the CDR3 plus reference TRBV11-2 and TRBJ2-5, the full variable domain is EAGVAQSPRYKIIEKRQSVAFWCNPISGHATLYWYQQILGQGPKLLIQFQNNGVVDDSQLPKDRFSAERLKGVDSTLKIQPAKLEDSAVYLCASSPGGQPLVETQYFGPGTRLLVL.

This rearrangement joins TRBV7-2 to TRBJ2-3; D not resolved. The CDR3 length is 16 residues. Looked up from germline, CDR1 is SGHTA and CDR2 is FQGNSA. V was clipped by 1 base and J by 3 bases, with 14 bases between them. The CDR3 sequence: CASSLGVILRTDTQYF. In DNA form, the CDR3 reads TGTGCCAGCAGCTTAGGGGTAATCCTTCGGACAGATACGCAGTATTTT.

The DNA of the CDR3 is TGTGCCAGCAGTTTCCGTCCTAGCGGGGCATACAATGAGCAGTTCTTC. It codes for CASSFRPSGAYNEQFF. The rearrangement uses TRBV28 and TRBJ2-1, with 9 positions matching TRBD2. The CDR3 totals 16 residues. Trimming took 3 bases from V and 4 from J; bases not matched to a gene: 7. Germline lookup yields CDR1 MDHEN and CDR2 SYDVKM. Full variable domain (outside the CDR3, taken from reference TRBV28 and TRBJ2-1): DVKVTQSSRYLVKRTGEKVFLECVQDMDHENMFWYRQDPGLGLRLIYFSYDVKMKEKGDIPEGYSVSREKKERFSLILESASTNQTSMYLCASSFRPSGAYNEQFFGPGTRLTVL.

The table lists this clone with a count of one. The chain joins TRBV29-1 to TRBJ2-3, with a possible D match to TRBD1 (6 bases). CDR1 is SQVTM, CDR2 ANQGSEA, per germline. V dropped 3 bases and J dropped 1 base, with 11 bases sitting between them. The length of the CDR3 is 14 residues. CDR3 bases: TGCAGCGTTGATCAGGGGACACGCACAGATACGCAGTATTTT. Its protein product is CSVDQGTRTDTQYF.

V gene TRBV11-2 combines with J gene TRBJ1-5; no reliable D call. Germline V lookup: CDR1 SGHAT, CDR2 FQNNGV. The CDR3 totals 15 residues. Trimming cost V 0 bases and J 6 bases, with 12 bases left between them. As DNA, the CDR3 is TGTGCCAGCAGCTTAGAGCCCAGAGAGGGTCAGCCCCAGCATTTT. Its protein is CASSLEPREGQPQHF.

The chain links TRBV23-1 to TRBJ1-2; 7 bases align to TRBD1. TRBV23-1 is noted as an ORF with a role that remains uncertain. V was clipped by 0 bases and J by 2 bases; unmatched bases: 9. The CDR3 covers 17 residues. CDR3 sequence (DNA): TGCGCCAGCAGTCAATCCAGTCCGGACAGGTCCAACTATGGCTACACCTTC. Translation gives CASSQSSPDRSNYGYTF.

This rearrangement joins TRBV7-9 to TRBJ2-3; D is uncertain. The CDR3 has 14 residues. The V end lost 3 bases, the J end lost 4 bases, and 11 bases lay between the germline ends. CDR1 SEHNR and CDR2 FQNEAQ come from the germline V gene (reference sequence). The CDR3 spells CASSFKNDPDTQYF. For the CDR3, the DNA is TGTGCCAGCAGCTTTAAGAACGACCCAGATACGCAGTATTTT.

This clone was observed once. The chain joins TRBV5-1 to TRBJ2-2, with D possibly being TRBD1 (5 bases). Trimming took 5 bases from V and 4 from J, leaving 12 bases between them. This CDR3 is built from 14 residues. Germline-derived CDR1 and CDR2 are SGHRS and YFSETQ. The CDR3 loop is CASRDSTVTGELFF. Here the CDR3 DNA reads TGCGCCAGCAGAGATTCGACAGTCACCGGGGAGCTGTTTTTT.

V gene TRBV7-9 combines with J gene TRBJ2-5; weak D call: TRBD1 (6 bases). The J call may be faulty, since TRBJ2-7 better matches the DNA end. Germline loops: CDR1 SEHNR, CDR2 FQNEAQ (reference sequence). The CDR3 spans 15 residues. This CDR3 reads CASSLVGASSYEQYF. The CDR3 nucleotides are TGTGCCAGCAGCTTAGTGGGGGCGAGCTCCTACGAGCAGTACTTC.

The genes are TRBV2 and TRBJ2-7; D gene uncertain. Trimming left V 4 bases short and J 0 bases short, with 7 bases between. The CDR3 runs 13 residues. CDR1 SNHLY and CDR2 FYNNEI come from the germline V gene. The CDR3 DNA is TGTGCCAGCAGTGCGTCCGACTCCTACGAGCAGTACTTC. Amino acids: CASSASDSYEQYF.

About this clone: Other nucleotide sequences in the sample specify the same CDR3. The rearrangement joins TRBV4-3 to TRBJ2-5; tentatively, D is TRBD1 (5 bases). This CDR3 region has 15 residues. CDR1 and CDR2 (germline): LGHNA, YSLEER. Trimming cost V 0 bases and J 2 bases, with 10 bases left between them. This CDR3 is CASSQDLTAQETQYF. The CDR3 DNA reads as TGCGCCAGCAGCCAAGATCTGACAGCACAAGAGACCCAGTACTTC.

The V gene is TRBV5-8, the J gene TRBJ2-7; 9 positions agree with TRBD2. The germline CDR1 and CDR2 sequences are SGHTS and YDEGEE. The length of the CDR3 is 15 residues. The V gene end was trimmed by 0 bases and the J gene end by 6 bases; junction bases not matched to a gene: 7. CDR3 residues: CASSLAAGGPLEQYF. The CDR3 DNA sequence: TGTGCCAGCAGCTTGGCGGCGGGAGGGCCCCTCGAGCAGTACTTC.

The chain recombines TRBV27 with TRBJ2-3; D is perhaps TRBD2 (5 bases). V lost 8 bases to trimming and J lost 0 bases, with 15 bases between them. Germline-derived CDR1 and CDR2 are MNHEY and SMNVEV (reference sequence). The CDR3 has 15 residues. This CDR3 reads CASGRLGVSTDTQYF. In nucleotides, the CDR3 is TGTGCCAGCGGTCGGCTGGGAGTTAGCACAGATACGCAGTATTTT.